This paragraph reports one T cell receptor (beta chain). Its antigen is unidentified. This record belongs to a study of Tregs in tolerant kidney transplant recipients. About the study: Recipients received nonmyeloablative bone marrow transplants from related graft donors, with transient mixed chimerism.

The repertoire was sequenced with immunoSEQ multiplex PCR; TCRdb's copy has only in-frame clones and lacks some. The table has more than 75,000 clones, approximately 93% seen once; the top ten hold 0.46%. Study-wide findings and caveats: The most relevant donor-specific Treg TCRbeta repertoire apparently came from expansion with activated donor B cells.

Germline CDR1 reads MNHEY; CDR2 reads SVGAGI. Deletions cut 6 bases from V and 3 bases from J, with 18 bases between. The CDR3 consists of 15 residues. The sequence derives from a human donor who received a combined kidney and bone marrow transplant. This chain links TRBV6-5 with TRBJ2-7, with D tentatively TRBD1 (6 bases). Sequenced material: CD4+ T cells from blood, taken before the transplant. Here the CDR3 DNA reads TGTGCCAGCAGGCTCACAGGGAGTAAGTACTACGAGCAGTACTTC. Residues: CASRLTGSKYYEQYF.